A selection of T cell receptor beta chains follows, all from one sample in a study of T cells in localized non-small cell lung cancer. The table came from immunoSEQ multiplex PCR; TCRdb's copy has only in-frame clones and leaves some out. The repertoire has under 150,000 clones, around 90% of them found once; the top ten carry over 1.5%. The sequenced sample was peripheral blood, obtained before any cancer treatment. Source of these receptors: a female donor of 60 years or more with stage I lung adenocarcinoma. Each CDR3 is given with its conserved first and last residue. Each record gives: clone size, D gene, J gene, V gene, CDR3 DNA, CDR3 protein. A D gene is named only where the DNA matches it firmly. The listing skips clone size in some rows; elsewhere it reads once, few, many or a size class.

few | NA | TRBJ1-1 | TRBV29-1 | TGCAGCGTCCTAACAGGGTTCGGTTCGGCTTTCTTT | CSVLTGFGSAFF
NA | TRBD1 | TRBJ1-1 | TRBV6-5 | TGTGCCAGCAGTTACGGACAGGGGAGCTCTGAAGCTTTCTTT | CASSYGQGSSEAFF
NA | NA | TRBJ2-1 | TRBV7-9 | TGTGCCAGCAGCTTAGGGAACCTAGAGCAGTTCTTC | CASSLGNLEQFF
NA | NA | TRBJ2-5 | TRBV19 | TGTGCCAGTACCTACCGGGAGCCGGTGGAGACCCAGTACTTC | CASTYREPVETQYF
NA | NA | TRBJ1-1 | TRBV27 | TGTGCCAGCAGTTTAGCAACAGGCGTTCCGAACACTGAAGCTTTCTTT | CASSLATGVPNTEAFF
NA | TRBD2 | TRBJ2-1 | TRBV29-1 | TGCAGCGTCGCCCCCGGGACTAGCGGGAACCATGAGCAGTTCTTC | CSVAPGTSGNHEQFF
NA | NA | TRBJ1-1 | TRBV28 | TGTGCCAGCCGACGCGGCGGGCAGGGGCCTATTGAAGCTTTCTTT | CASRRGGQGPIEAFF
NA | NA | TRBJ2-7 | TRBV2 | TGTGCCGGGGGGGAAACAGGGCCGGTCTACGAGCAGTACTTC | CAGGETGPVYEQYF
NA | NA | TRBJ2-2 | TRBV28 | TGTGCCAGCAGCCGCTTGACCGGGGAGCTGTTTTTT | CASSRLTGELFF
NA | NA | TRBJ1-1 | TRBV5-1 | TGCGCCAGCAGCCCCTTCGACAGGATGGACACTGAAGCTTTCTTT | CASSPFDRMDTEAFF
NA | TRBD2 | TRBJ2-5 | TRBV5-4 | TGTGCCAGCAGCAGGACTAGCGGGAGGGTGGCGGGAGAGACCCAGTACTTC | CASSRTSGRVAGETQYF
NA | NA | TRBJ1-4 | TRBV14 | TGTGCCAGCAGCCAAGTTCAAGGCGTAAAACTGTTTTTT | CASSQVQGVKLFF
NA | NA | TRBJ2-2 | TRBV5-1 | TGCGCCAGCAGCTTGTTACAGGGAGTGGATACCGGGGAGCTGTTTTTT | CASSLLQGVDTGELFF
NA | NA | TRBJ2-5 | TRBV7-3 | TGTGCCAGCAGCCCAGGGGTTGGGGAGACCCAGTACTTC | CASSPGVGETQYF
NA | NA | TRBJ1-2 | TRBV5-1 | TGCGCCAGCAGCTTGGATGTTAAAGGAGGCTACACCTTC | CASSLDVKGGYTF
once | TRBD1 | TRBJ1-2 | TRBV28 | TGTGCCAGCAGTCGAGCTGGACAGGCCGGGTATGGCTACACCTTC | CASSRAGQAGYGYTF
NA | NA | TRBJ2-5 | TRBV19 | TGTGCCAGTAGGAGAGCTGAGGGGTTGGGTCAAGAGACCCAGTACTTC | CASRRAEGLGQETQYF
NA | NA | TRBJ2-7 | TRBV19 | TGTGCCAGTAGTATTACGTCGAGTTTCGAGCAGTACTTC | CASSITSSFEQYF
NA | NA | TRBJ2-5 | TRBV10-2 | TGCGCCAGCAGTTCGCAAGAGACCCAGTACTTC | CASSSQETQYF
NA | NA | TRBJ2-3 | TRBV29-1 | TGCAGCGCTAGAAGGGCAGATACGCAGTATTTT | CSARRADTQYF
NA | TRBD2 | TRBJ2-7 | TRBV5-4 | TGTGCCAGCAGCTTGGATCCAGGGGCGGGACTAGCGGGAGGCGAGTACTTC | CASSLDPGAGLAGGEYF
NA | NA | TRBJ2-7 | TRBV9 | TGTGCCAGCAGCCCTCACTACGAGGGCTACGAGCAGTACTTC | CASSPHYEGYEQYF
once | TRBD2 | TRBJ2-3 | TRBV5-1 | TGCGCCAGCAGCTTACTTAGCGGGTATACAGATACGCAGTATTTT | CASSLLSGYTDTQYF
NA | NA | TRBJ2-7 | TRBV15 | TGTGCCACCAGCCCCAGAGACCCTAGGACGGATTACGAGCAGTACTTC | CATSPRDPRTDYEQYF
NA | TRBD2 | TRBJ2-1 | TRBV14 | TGTGCCAGCAGCCGAATCAAAGCGGGAGCGCAGTTCTTC | CASSRIKAGAQFF
NA | TRBD2 | TRBJ2-7 | TRBV19 | TGTGCCAGTAGACTTAGCGGGATGTGGAACGAGCAGTACTTC | CASRLSGMWNEQYF
NA | TRBD2 | TRBJ2-3 | TRBV10-3 | TGTGCCATCAGCCCGGGACTAGACACAGATACGCAGTATTTT | CAISPGLDTDTQYF
once | TRBD2 | TRBJ2-5 | TRBV29-1 | TGCAGCGTTCGCGGGAGAGTTGAGGAGACCCAGTACTTC | CSVRGRVEETQYF
NA | NA | TRBJ1-2 | TRBV6-5 | TGTGCCAGCAGGGACGGACAAGGGGGAACCTATGGCTACACCTTC | CASRDGQGGTYGYTF
NA | NA | TRBJ2-1 | TRBV25-1 | TGTGCCAGCAGTGCGATCCCAAATACGGGCAATGAGCAGTTCTTC | CASSAIPNTGNEQFF
once | NA | TRBJ1-2 | TRBV2 | TGTGCCAGCAGTGAACAAGGGAATGGCTACACCTTC | CASSEQGNGYTF
few | NA | TRBJ2-1 | TRBV10-1 | TGCGCCAGCAGTGACCCTTACGGAGGGCGTAATGAGCAGTTCTTC | CASSDPYGGRNEQFF
NA | NA | TRBJ2-5 | TRBV25-1 | TGTGCCAGCATAAAGTGGGCGGAGGCCTTGGAGACCCAGTACTTC | CASIKWAEALETQYF
NA | NA | TRBJ1-2 | TRBV11-2 | TGTGCCAGCAGGGTTTTACTTGACACCGCCGCAGGCTACACCTTC | CASRVLLDTAAGYTF
NA | TRBD2 | TRBJ2-7 | TRBV10-1 | TGCGCCAGCAGTGAGGGTGCTAGCGGGATCGAGGAGCAGTACTTC | CASSEGASGIEEQYF
NA | NA | TRBJ1-2 | TRBV2 | TGTGCCAGCAGTGAAGAGGCCACAAACTATGGCTACACCTTC | CASSEEATNYGYTF
NA | NA | TRBJ2-1 | TRBV20-1 | TGCAGTGCCGAGGACAATGAGCAGTTCTTC | CSAEDNEQFF
NA | NA | TRBJ1-5 | TRBV27 | TGTGCCAGCAGAAAACAGATTAGCAATCAGCCCCAGCATTTT | CASRKQISNQPQHF
NA | NA | TRBJ2-7 | TRBV5-1 | TGCGCCAGCAGCTTGGGAACTAACAGCTACGAGCAGTACTTC | CASSLGTNSYEQYF
NA | NA | TRBJ2-7 | TRBV29-1 | TGCAGCGTTGTGTTGGTTAGCGGAGCATACGAGCAGTACTTC | CSVVLVSGAYEQYF
NA | TRBD2 | TRBJ2-3 | TRBV7-9 | TGTGCCAGCAGTGTCAACCGGGGGGGCACAGATACGCAGTATTTT | CASSVNRGGTDTQYF
once | NA | TRBJ1-6 | TRBV7-9 | TGTGCCAGCAGCTCCCGTGGACAGCAGAGCTCCTATAATTCACCCCTCCACTTT | CASSSRGQQSSYNSPLHF
NA | TRBD2 | TRBJ2-1 | TRBV11-2 | TGTGCCAGCAGGTTACTAGCGGGAAAGGAGCAGTTCTTC | CASRLLAGKEQFF
NA | NA | TRBJ1-2 | TRBV2 | TGTGCCAGCAGTGAGTATAGGCAGGCGGGCTACTATGGCTACACCTTC | CASSEYRQAGYYGYTF
NA | TRBD2 | TRBJ2-1 | TRBV6-6 | TGTGCCAGCATCCTCCGACTAGCGGGAGGTTTAAATGAGCAGTTCTTC | CASILRLAGGLNEQFF
NA | TRBD1 | TRBJ2-7 | TRBV5-1 | TGCGCCAGCAGCTCCCTCGAGACAGGGGGGGATGAGCAGTACTTC | CASSSLETGGDEQYF
NA | NA | TRBJ2-5 | TRBV28 | TGTGCCAGCAGTTTACGCAGGGAAGAGACCCAGTACTTC | CASSLRREETQYF
once | NA | TRBJ2-5 | TRBV28 | TGTGCCAGCAACCAACAGGGGGGGGAAGAGACCCAGTACTTC | CASNQQGGEETQYF
NA | NA | TRBJ2-5 | TRBV10-2 | TGCGCCAGCAGTGAGGCGCTGGGGGGAGAAGAGACCCAGTACTTC | CASSEALGGEETQYF
NA | NA | TRBJ2-1 | TRBV27 | TGTGCCAGCAGTTTTCAGGGGGGGATGGTAGCGGAGCAGTTCTTC | CASSFQGGMVAEQFF
NA | TRBD2 | TRBJ2-7 | TRBV7-8 | TGTGCCAGCAGCTCCGGACTAGCGGGTCTCTACGAGCAGTACTTC | CASSSGLAGLYEQYF
NA | NA | TRBJ1-2 | TRBV4-1 | TGCGCCAGCAGCCAGACACAGGGACTTAACTATGGCTACACCTTC | CASSQTQGLNYGYTF
NA | NA | TRBJ2-3 | TRBV6-4 | TGTGCCAGCAGTGACGAGCTGACAGATACGCAGTATTTT | CASSDELTDTQYF
NA | TRBD2 | TRBJ2-7 | TRBV4-2 | TGTGCCAGCAGCCAAGTAGCGGGAGCTAGCTACGAGCAGTACTTC | CASSQVAGASYEQYF
NA | NA | TRBJ2-2 | TRBV27 | TGTGCCAGCAGTTTTAGAGGGGTCGACACCGGGGAGCTGTTTTTT | CASSFRGVDTGELFF
few | NA | TRBJ1-3 | TRBV28 | TGTGCCAGCAGCCCTCCGGGTTCTGGAAACACCATATATTTT | CASSPPGSGNTIYF
NA | TRBD2 | TRBJ2-2 | TRBV9 | TGTGCCAGCAGCATTAGCGGGAGAATGGGCCCGGCGAACACCGGGGAGCTGTTTTTT | CASSISGRMGPANTGELFF
NA | NA | TRBJ2-7 | TRBV7-8 | TGTGCCAGCAGCTTAGGGTCGGCGAGGAACGAGCAGTACTTC | CASSLGSARNEQYF
NA | NA | TRBJ2-6 | TRBV6-1 | TGTGCCAGCAGAAGGGGGGAGGGGGCCAACGTCCTGACTTTC | CASRRGEGANVLTF